This T cell receptor (beta chain) was identified during a study of beta chain features in type 1 diabetes. The whole isolated RNA underwent reverse transcription, so sequencing captured expressed TCRB transcripts. Measured with immunoSEQ multiplex PCR; TCRdb has only the in-frame clones, and not every one. The sample contains fewer than 350,000 clones, about 18% of which appear only once. This clone was found a few times. CDR3 length: 12 amino acids. Germline lookup yields CDR1 SQVTM and CDR2 ANQGSEA. V gave up 6 bases and J gave up 8 bases, with 16 bases separating them. The TCR sequence derives from a woman under 30 in good health. This sequence joins TRBV29-1 and TRBJ1-2, with TRBD1 as a possible D gene (5 bases). The sample comprised naive CD4+ T cells from blood. The CDR3 sequence: CSVYNGGTGYTF. CDR3 DNA: TGCAGCGTCTACAACGGAGGGACGGGCTACACCTTC.